This T cell receptor beta chain emerged from a study of T-cell memory formation after mild COVID-19. Across the study: For the most part, TCR clusters were specific to one donor.

General study findings and limits: Mainly CM and EM harbored the contracting CD4+ clones; mainly EMRA harbored the CD8+ ones. While clones contracting from day 15 to 85 were balanced between CD4 and CD8, later expanders leaned CD4+. Detection of some responders pre-infection suggested pre-existing cross-reactive memory T cells participated.

The CDR3 length is 16 residues. Trimming took 0 bases from V and 5 from J, leaving 16 bases between them. The germline V gene encodes CDR1 SGHTA and CDR2 FQGNSA. Each CDR3 protein gets one entry after TCRdb re-called the 5' RACE reads with MiXCR. The sample records 340,000 or so distinct CDR3 sequences, 10% to 15% being singletons. This clonotype appeared a few times. What it binds is not known. Sequenced input: PBMCs or a T cell subset sorted from them (not recorded which). The gene calls are TRBV7-2 and TRBJ2-5; D assignment may be TRBD1 or TRBD2 (6 bases each). The receptor was isolated from a man younger than 35 who had mild COVID-19 (a few samples of this study predate the infection). Cell type and time point are not known. CDR3 protein: CASSLAVGGPRETQYF. The CDR3 coding sequence is TGTGCCAGCAGCTTAGCCGTAGGGGGGCCCAGGGAGACCCAGTACTTC.